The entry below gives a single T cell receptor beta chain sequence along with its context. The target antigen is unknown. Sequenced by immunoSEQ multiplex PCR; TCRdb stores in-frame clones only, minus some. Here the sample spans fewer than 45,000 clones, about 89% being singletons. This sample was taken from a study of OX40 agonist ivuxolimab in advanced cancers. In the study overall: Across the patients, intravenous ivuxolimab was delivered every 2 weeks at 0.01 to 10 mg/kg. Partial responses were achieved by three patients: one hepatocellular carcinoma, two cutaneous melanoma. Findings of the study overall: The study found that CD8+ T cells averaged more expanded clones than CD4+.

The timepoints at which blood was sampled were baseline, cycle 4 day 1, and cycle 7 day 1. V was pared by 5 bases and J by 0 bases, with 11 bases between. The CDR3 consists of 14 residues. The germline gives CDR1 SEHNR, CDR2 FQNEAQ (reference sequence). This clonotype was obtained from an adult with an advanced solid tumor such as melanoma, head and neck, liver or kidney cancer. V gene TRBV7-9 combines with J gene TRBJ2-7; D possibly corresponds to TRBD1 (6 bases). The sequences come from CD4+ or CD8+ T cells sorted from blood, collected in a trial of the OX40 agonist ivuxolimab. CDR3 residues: CASSPQGSSYEQYF. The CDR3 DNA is TGTGCCAGCAGCCCACAGGGTTCCTCCTACGAGCAGTACTTC.